This TCR beta chain is drawn from a study of CD8 T cells in ankylosing spondylitis. Broader study findings: The study looked at matched synovial fluid samples from ankylosing spondylitis patients. Disease-linked clones were reported to be significantly enriched there. In synovial fluid and blood from reactive arthritis, some motif variants were previously reported.

Using its own MiXCR run on the 5' RACE reads, TCRdb lists one record per CDR3 protein. The data show 150,000 to 200,000 distinct CDR3 sequences, under 35% seen once. Looked up from germline, CDR1 is MDHEN and CDR2 is SYDVKM. CDR3 length equals 15 residues. Germline trimming cut 4 bases from V and 1 base from J; bases unmatched to any gene: 4. Points on this clonotype: Its antigen is undetermined.

The sequencing input was synovial fluid, either unsorted or a sorted T cell fraction (not recorded which). The sequence was obtained from a male donor with ankylosing spondylitis. The V and J genes are TRBV28 and TRBJ2-7, with 10 nucleotides matching TRBD2. The CDR3 reads CASSSSGSESYEQYF. CDR3 in DNA: TGTGCCAGCAGTTCTAGCGGGAGTGAGTCCTACGAGCAGTACTTC.